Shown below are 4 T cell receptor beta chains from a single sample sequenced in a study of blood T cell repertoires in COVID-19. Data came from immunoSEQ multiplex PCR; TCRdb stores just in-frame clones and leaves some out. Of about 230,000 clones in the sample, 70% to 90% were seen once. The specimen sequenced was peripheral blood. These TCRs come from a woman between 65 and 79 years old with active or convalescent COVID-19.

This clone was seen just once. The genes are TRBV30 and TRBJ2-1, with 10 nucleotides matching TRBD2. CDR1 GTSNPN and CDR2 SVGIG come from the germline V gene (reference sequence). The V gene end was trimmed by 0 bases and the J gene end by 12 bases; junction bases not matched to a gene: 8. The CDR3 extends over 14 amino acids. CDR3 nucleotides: TGTGCCTGGAGTGTTGGGGGACTAGCGAATCGGCAGTTCTTC. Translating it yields CAWSVGGLANRQFF.

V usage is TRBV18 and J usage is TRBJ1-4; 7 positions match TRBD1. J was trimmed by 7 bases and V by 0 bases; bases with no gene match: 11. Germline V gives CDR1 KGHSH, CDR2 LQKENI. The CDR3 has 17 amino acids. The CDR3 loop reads CASSPPWSGGDSEKLFF. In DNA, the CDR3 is TGTGCCAGCTCACCACCGTGGTCAGGGGGTGACAGTGAAAAACTGTTTTTT. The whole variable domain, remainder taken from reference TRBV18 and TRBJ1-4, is NAGVMQNPRHLVRRRGQEARLRCSPMKGHSHVYWYRQLPEEGLKFMVYLQKENIIDESGMPKERFSAEFPKEGPSILRIQQVVRGDSAAYFCASSPPWSGGDSEKLFFGSGTQLSVL.

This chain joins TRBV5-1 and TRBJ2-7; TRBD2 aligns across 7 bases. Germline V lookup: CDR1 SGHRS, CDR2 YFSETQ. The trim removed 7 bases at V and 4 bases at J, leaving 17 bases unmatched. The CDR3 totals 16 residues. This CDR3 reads CASRPLTGLVGYEQYF. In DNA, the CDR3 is TGCGCCAGCCGACCACTCACAGGACTAGTGGGATACGAGCAGTACTTC.

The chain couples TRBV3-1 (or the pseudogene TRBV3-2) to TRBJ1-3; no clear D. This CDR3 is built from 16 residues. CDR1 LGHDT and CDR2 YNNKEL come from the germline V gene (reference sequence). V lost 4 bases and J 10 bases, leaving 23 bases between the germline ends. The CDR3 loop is CASSPITGLVGVTIYF. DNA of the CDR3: TGTGCCAGCAGCCCTATAACCGGCTTGGTAGGAGTGACCATATATTTT.